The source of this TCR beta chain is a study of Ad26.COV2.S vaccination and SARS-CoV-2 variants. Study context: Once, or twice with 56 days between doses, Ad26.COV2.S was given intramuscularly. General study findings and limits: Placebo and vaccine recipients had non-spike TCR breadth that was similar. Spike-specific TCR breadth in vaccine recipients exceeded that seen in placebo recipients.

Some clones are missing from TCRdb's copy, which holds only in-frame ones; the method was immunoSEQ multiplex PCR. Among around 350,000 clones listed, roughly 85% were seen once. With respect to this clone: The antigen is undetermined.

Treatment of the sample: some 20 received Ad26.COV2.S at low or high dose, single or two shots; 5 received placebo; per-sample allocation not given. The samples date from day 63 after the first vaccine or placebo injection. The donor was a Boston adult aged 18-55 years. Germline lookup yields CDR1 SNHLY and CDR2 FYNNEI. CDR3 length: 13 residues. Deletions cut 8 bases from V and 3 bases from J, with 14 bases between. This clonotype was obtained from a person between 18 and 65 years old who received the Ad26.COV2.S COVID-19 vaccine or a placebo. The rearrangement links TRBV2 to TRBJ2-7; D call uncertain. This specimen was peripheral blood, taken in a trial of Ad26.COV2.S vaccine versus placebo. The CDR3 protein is CASVLPLNYEQYF. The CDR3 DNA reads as TGTGCCAGCGTCCTCCCCCTAAACTACGAGCAGTACTTC.